The T cell receptor (beta chain) under discussion was sequenced for a study of brain T cells in children with intractable seizures. Study findings and constraints: Only CDR3 sequence similarity suggested viral specificity, without known HCMV serostatus.

The count of this clone is one. Its antigen is unknown. The method was immunoSEQ multiplex PCR; TCRdb's version includes in-frame clones alone and lacks a portion of them. The top ten hold 0.3% to 0.4% of the sample, which has approximately 60,000 clones, about 96% seen once. Sequencing was limited to surgery cases with top T cell transcript signatures in brain tissue. The CDR3 loop spans 15 amino acids. Germline V lookup: CDR1 MNHEY, CDR2 SVGAGI. V lost 3 bases and J lost 0, with 10 bases in between. The chain couples TRBV6-5 to TRBJ2-3; D remains ambiguous. This sequence was found in a boy in the first two years of life with focal cortical dysplasia and intractable seizures. The starting material was peripheral blood, obtained at surgery. The CDR3 here is CASSYGRPSTDTQYF. The CDR3 DNA is TGTGCCAGCAGTTATGGGCGCCCAAGCACAGATACGCAGTATTTT.